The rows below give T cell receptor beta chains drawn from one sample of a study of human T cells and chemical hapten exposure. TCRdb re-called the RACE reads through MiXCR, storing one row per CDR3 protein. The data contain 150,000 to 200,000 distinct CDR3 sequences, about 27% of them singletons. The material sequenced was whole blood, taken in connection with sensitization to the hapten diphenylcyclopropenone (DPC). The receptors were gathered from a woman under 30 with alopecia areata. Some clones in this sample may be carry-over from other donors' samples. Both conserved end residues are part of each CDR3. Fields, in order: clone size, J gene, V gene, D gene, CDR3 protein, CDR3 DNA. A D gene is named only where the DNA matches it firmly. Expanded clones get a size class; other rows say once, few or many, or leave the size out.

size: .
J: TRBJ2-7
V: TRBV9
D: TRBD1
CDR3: CASSVGAGGLPYEQYF
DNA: TGTGCCAGCAGCGTAGGGGCAGGGGGCCTCCCCTACGAGCAGTACTTC

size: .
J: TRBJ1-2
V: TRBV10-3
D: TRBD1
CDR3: CAISESTGVNYGYTF
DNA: TGTGCCATCAGTGAGTCAACAGGGGTTAACTATGGCTACACCTTC

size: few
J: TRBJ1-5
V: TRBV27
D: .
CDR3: CASSPTGQPQHF
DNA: TGTGCCAGCAGTCCGACAGGTCAGCCCCAGCATTTT

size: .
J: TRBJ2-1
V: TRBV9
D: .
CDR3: CASSGVTGYRIYNEQFF
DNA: TGTGCCAGCAGCGGGGTCACGGGATACCGAATCTACAATGAGCAGTTCTTC

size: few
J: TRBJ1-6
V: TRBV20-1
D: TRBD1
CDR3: CSASPGTGDSPLHF
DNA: TGCAGTGCCAGCCCCGGGACAGGGGATTCACCCCTCCACTTT

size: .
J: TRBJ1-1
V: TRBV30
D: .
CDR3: CAWSVKRVGTEAFF
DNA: TGTGCCTGGAGTGTAAAAAGGGTCGGCACTGAAGCTTTCTTT

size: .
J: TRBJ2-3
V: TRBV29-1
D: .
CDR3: CSVAGPSTDTQYF
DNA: TGCAGCGTTGCGGGACCCTCCACAGATACGCAGTATTTT

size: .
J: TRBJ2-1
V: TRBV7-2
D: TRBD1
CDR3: CASSPGQAMGNEQFF
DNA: TGTGCCAGCAGCCCGGGACAGGCGATGGGGAATGAGCAGTTCTTC

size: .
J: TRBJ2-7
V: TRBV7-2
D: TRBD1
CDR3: CASSFWTGNSYEQYF
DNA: TGTGCCAGCAGCTTTTGGACAGGGAATTCCTACGAGCAGTACTTC

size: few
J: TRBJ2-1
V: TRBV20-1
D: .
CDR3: CSAAANEQFF
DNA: TGCAGTGCTGCAGCGAATGAGCAGTTCTTC

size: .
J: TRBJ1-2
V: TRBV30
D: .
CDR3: CAWSVVGPFYGYTF
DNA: TGTGCCTGGAGTGTGGTGGGCCCTTTCTATGGCTACACCTTC

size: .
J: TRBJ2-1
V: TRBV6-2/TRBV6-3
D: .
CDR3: CASSYSKGYNEQFF
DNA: TGTGCCAGCAGTTACTCGAAAGGGTACAATGAGCAGTTCTTC

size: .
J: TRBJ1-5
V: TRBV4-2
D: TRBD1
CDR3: CASSQVGQGARNQPQHF
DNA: TGTGCCAGCAGCCAAGTCGGACAGGGGGCCCGCAATCAGCCCCAGCATTTT

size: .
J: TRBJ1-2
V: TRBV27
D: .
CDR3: CASSLSAHYGYTF
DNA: TGTGCCAGCAGTTTATCAGCCCACTATGGCTACACCTTC

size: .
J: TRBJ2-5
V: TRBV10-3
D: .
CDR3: CATGSREETQYF
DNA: TGTGCCACCGGTAGCAGGGAAGAGACCCAGTACTTC

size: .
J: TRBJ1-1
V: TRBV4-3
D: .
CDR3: CASSQDLPRDTEAFF
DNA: TGCGCCAGCAGCCAAGACCTACCTAGGGACACTGAAGCTTTCTTT

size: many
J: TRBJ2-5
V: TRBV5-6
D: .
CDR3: CASSLYRDAKETQYF
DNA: TGTGCCAGCAGCTTGTACCGGGATGCAAAAGAGACCCAGTACTTC

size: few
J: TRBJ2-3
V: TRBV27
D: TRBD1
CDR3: CASSPRPDRAFTDTQYF
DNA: TGTGCCAGCAGTCCCCGCCCGGACAGGGCATTCACAGATACGCAGTATTTT

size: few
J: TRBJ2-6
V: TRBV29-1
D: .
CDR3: CRRGLLHVNVLTF
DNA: TGCAGGAGGGGTCTTCTGCACGTCAACGTCCTGACTTTC

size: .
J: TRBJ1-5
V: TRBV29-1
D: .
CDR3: CSVEEHYNQPQHF
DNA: TGCAGCGTTGAGGAGCACTACAATCAGCCCCAGCATTTT

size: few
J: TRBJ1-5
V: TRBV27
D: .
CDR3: CASMGGTGFGSNQPQHF
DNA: TGTGCCAGCATGGGTGGTACAGGGTTTGGTAGCAATCAGCCCCAGCATTTT

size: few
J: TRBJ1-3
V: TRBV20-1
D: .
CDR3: CSARYPSALSGNTIYF
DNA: TGCAGTGCTAGATACCCGAGCGCGCTGAGTGGAAACACCATATATTTT

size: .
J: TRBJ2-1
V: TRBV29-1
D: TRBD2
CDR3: CSVEGDLAGGNAYNEQFF
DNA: TGCAGCGTTGAGGGGGACCTAGCGGGGGGGAATGCGTACAATGAGCAGTTCTTC

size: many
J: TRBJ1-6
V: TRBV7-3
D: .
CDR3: CASSLIAGSPLHF
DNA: TGTGCCAGCAGCTTAATAGCGGGGTCACCCCTCCACTTT

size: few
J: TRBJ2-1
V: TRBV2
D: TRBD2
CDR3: CASSPGTSGIHEQFF
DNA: TGTGCCAGCAGTCCCGGGACTAGCGGGATCCATGAGCAGTTCTTC

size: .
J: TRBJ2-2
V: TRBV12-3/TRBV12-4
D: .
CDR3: CASSGFGSGTGELFF
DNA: TGTGCCAGCAGTGGGTTTGGGAGCGGGACCGGGGAGCTGTTTTTT

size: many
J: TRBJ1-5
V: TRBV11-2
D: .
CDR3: CASSLDRWSNQPQHF
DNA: TGTGCCAGCAGCTTAGATCGATGGAGCAATCAGCCCCAGCATTTT

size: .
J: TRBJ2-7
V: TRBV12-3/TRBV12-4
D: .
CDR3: CASSYRVEQYF
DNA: TGTGCCAGCAGTTACAGGGTCGAGCAGTACTTC

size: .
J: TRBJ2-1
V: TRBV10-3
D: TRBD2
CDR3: CAISTRELADNEQFF
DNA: TGTGCCATCAGCACGAGAGAACTAGCGGACAATGAGCAGTTCTTC